This T cell receptor (beta chain) was documented in a study of a mutant IDH1 vaccine in newly diagnosed glioma. Turning to the study itself: Radiotherapy, temozolomide, or both had been given previously, and both were given to most.

Time point: week 11, during vaccination. In the vaccine, a single dose held 300 ug of the mutant IDH1 20-mer peptide, along with topical imiquimod. Every donor had a new WHO grade 3 or 4 astrocytoma that was IDH1-mutant, with loss of nuclear ATRX. Only in-frame clones appear in the TCRdb table, and some are missing; sequencing was by immunoSEQ multiplex PCR. The sample carries 20,000 to 25,000 clones, around nine tenths recorded once. In regard to this clone: The target antigen is unknown.

The length of the CDR3 is 15 residues. CDR1 is SGHNT, CDR2 YYREEE, per germline (reference sequence). The V end was cut by 5 bases, the J end by 2 bases, with 17 bases between. Study-wide results and caveats: Pseudoprogression seemingly bore no relation to changes in top peripheral T cell clonotypes. There were vaccine-induced immune responses in 85% to 95% of the patients.

Sequencing used PBMCs, obtained from a glioma patient whose treatment included an IDH1 peptide vaccine. The clonotype originates from a woman in her forties with glioma. This chain uses TRBV5-4 with TRBJ2-7; TRBD2 is a possible D gene (7 bases). The DNA for the CDR3 is TGTGCCAGCAGTAAACAGGGAGGGGATCCCTACGAGCAGTACTTC. This gives the protein CASSKQGGDPYEQYF.